These 2 T cell receptor beta chains were all obtained from the same sample, sequenced in a study of T cell responses to AZD1222 COVID-19 vaccine. Libraries were prepared by immunoSEQ multiplex PCR; TCRdb keeps only in-frame clonotypes and omits some of them. The sample records fewer than 90,000 clones, 90% to 95% being singletons. This sample comprised peripheral blood, obtained 28 days after the second AZD1222 dose. The source is an adult who received the AZD1222 COVID-19 vaccine.

The chain recombines TRBV3-1 (or the pseudogene TRBV3-2) with TRBJ2-3, with D uncertain. This CDR3 is built from 16 residues. Germline V gives CDR1 LGHDT, CDR2 YNNKEL (reference sequence). Between the trimmed V and J ends, which lost 4 bases and 0 bases, there was a span of 14 bases. The DNA of the CDR3 is TGTGCCAGCAGCCCTCGTTTGATCGGCAGCACAGATACGCAGTATTTT. This translates into CASSPRLIGSTDTQYF.

This chain connects TRBV24-1 to TRBJ2-1; 10 bases fit TRBD2. After removal of 6 bases from V and 7 bases from J, the junction contained 5 bases not matched to a gene. Per the germline V gene, CDR1 is KGHDR and CDR2 is SFDVKD. The CDR3 runs to 14 residues. For the CDR3, the DNA is TGTGCCACCAGTCCAGCGGGAGGGAGGAATGAGCAGTTCTTC. It encodes CATSPAGGRNEQFF.